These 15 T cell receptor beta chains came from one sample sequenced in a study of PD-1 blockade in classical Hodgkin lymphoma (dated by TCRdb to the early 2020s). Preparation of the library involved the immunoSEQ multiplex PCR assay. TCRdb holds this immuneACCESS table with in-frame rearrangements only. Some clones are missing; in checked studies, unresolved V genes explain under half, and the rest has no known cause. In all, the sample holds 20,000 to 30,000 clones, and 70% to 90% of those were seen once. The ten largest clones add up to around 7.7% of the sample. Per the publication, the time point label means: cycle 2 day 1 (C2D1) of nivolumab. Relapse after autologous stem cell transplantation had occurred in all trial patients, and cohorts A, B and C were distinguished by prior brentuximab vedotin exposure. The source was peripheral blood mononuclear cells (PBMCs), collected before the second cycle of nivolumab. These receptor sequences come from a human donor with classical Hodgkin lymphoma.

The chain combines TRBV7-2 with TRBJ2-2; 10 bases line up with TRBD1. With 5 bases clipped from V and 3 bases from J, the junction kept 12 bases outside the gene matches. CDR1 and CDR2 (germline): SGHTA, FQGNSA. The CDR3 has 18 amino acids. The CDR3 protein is CASSQTTRDRGYTGELFF. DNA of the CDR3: TGTGCCAGCAGCCAGACGACGCGGGACAGGGGTTACACCGGGGAGCTGTTTTTT.

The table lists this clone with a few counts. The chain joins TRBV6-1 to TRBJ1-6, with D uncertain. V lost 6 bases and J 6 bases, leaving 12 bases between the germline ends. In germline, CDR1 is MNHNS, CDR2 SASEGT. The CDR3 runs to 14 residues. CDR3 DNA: TGTGCCAGCAGGGACGGAACCCTTAATTCACCCCTCCACTTT. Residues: CASRDGTLNSPLHF.

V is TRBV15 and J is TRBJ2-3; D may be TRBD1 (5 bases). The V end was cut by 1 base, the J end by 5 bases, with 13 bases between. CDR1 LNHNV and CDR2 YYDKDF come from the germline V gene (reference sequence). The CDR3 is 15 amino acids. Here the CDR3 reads CATSRVDRRGDTQYF. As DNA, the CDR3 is TGTGCCACCAGCAGAGTCGACAGACGTGGAGATACGCAGTATTTT.

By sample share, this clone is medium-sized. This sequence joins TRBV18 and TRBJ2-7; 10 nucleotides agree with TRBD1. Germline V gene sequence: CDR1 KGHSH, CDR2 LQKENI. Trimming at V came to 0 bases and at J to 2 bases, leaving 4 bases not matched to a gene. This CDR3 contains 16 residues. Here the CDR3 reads CASSPPGGTGAYEQYF. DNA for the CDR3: TGTGCCAGCTCACCACCTGGGGGGACAGGGGCCTACGAGCAGTACTTC.

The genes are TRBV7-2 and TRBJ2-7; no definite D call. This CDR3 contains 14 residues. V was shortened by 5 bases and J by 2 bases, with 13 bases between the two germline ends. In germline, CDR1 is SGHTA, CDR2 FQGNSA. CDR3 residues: CASSLDLGPYEQYF. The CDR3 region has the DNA TGTGCCAGCAGCCTAGATCTAGGGCCCTACGAGCAGTACTTC. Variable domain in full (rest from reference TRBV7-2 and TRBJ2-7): GAGVSQSPSNKVTEKGKDVELRCDPISGHTALYWYRQSLGQGLEFLIYFQGNSAPDKSGLPSDRFSAERTGGSVSTLTIQRTQQEDSAVYLCASSLDLGPYEQYFGPGTRLTVT.

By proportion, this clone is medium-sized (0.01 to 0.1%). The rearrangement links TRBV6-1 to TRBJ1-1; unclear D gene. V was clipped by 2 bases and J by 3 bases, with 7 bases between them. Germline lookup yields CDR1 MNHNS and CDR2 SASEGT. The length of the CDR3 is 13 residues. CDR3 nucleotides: TGTGCCAGCAGTGAATCGCGGTACACTGAAGCTTTCTTT. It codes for CASSESRYTEAFF.

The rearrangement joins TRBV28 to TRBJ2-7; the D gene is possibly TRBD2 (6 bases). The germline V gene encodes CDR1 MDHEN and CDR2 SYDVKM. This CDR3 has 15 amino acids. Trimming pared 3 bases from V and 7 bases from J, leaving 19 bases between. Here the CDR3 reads CASSFGLPGVGEQYF. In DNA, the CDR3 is TGTGCCAGCAGTTTCGGTCTTCCGGGGGTAGGGGAGCAGTACTTC.

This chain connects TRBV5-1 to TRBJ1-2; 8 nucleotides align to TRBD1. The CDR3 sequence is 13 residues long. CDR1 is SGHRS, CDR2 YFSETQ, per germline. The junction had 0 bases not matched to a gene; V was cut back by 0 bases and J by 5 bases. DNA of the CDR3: TGCGCCAGCAGCTTGGGGACAGGGTATGGCTACACCTTC. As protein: CASSLGTGYGYTF.

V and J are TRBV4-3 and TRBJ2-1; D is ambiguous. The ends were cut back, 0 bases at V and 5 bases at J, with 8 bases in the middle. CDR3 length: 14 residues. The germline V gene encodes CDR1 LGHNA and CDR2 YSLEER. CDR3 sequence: CASSQDHGNNEQFF. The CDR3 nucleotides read TGCGCCAGCAGCCAAGATCATGGGAACAATGAGCAGTTCTTC.

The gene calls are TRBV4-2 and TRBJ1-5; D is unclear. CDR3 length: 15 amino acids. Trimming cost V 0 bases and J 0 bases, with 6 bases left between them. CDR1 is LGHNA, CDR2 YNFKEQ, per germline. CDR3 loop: CASSQELYSNQPQHF. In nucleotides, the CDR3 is TGTGCCAGCAGCCAAGAGCTTTATAGCAATCAGCCCCAGCATTTT.

CDR3 in DNA: TGTGCCAGCTCACCCTTACGACAGGGTTGGAATGAGCAGTTCTTC. This translates into CASSPLRQGWNEQFF. The V and J genes are TRBV18 and TRBJ2-1, with 7 nucleotides matching TRBD1. The junction had 9 bases not matched to a gene; V was cut back by 3 bases and J by 7 bases. This CDR3 is 15 amino acids long. The germline V gene has CDR1 KGHSH and CDR2 LQKENI.

CDR3: CASSFWNSGNTIYF. The DNA for the CDR3 is TGTGCCAGCAGCTTTTGGAACTCTGGAAACACCATATATTTT. The gene calls are TRBV13 and TRBJ1-3; D unresolved. CDR3 length: 14 residues. V was shortened by 3 bases and J by 0 bases, with 6 bases between the two germline ends. Germline assignment: CDR1 PRHDT and CDR2 FYEKMQ (reference sequence).

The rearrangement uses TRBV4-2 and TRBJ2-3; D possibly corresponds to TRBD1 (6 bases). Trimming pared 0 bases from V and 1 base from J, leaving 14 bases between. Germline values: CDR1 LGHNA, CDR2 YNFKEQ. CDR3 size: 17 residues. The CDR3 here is CASSQDQGQPRTDTQYF. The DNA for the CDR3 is TGTGCCAGCAGCCAAGATCAGGGACAACCCCGCACAGATACGCAGTATTTT.

The CDR3 region is CATTLGDNYGYTF. CDR3 in DNA: TGTGCCACCACCCTGGGGGATAACTATGGCTACACCTTC. The V and J genes are TRBV15 and TRBJ1-2; weak D call: TRBD1 (5 bases). Looked up from germline, CDR1 is LNHNV and CDR2 is YYDKDF (reference sequence). This CDR3 is built from 13 residues. V gave up 7 bases and J gave up 1 base, with 10 bases separating them.

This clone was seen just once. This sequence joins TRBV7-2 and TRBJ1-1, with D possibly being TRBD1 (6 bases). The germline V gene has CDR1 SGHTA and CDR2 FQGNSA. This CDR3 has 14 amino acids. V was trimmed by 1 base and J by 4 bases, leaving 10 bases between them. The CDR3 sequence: CASSLGAGATEAFF. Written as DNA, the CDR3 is TGTGCCAGCAGCTTAGGGGCAGGGGCCACTGAAGCTTTCTTT.